This note documents a single T cell receptor (beta chain) sequence. These data belong to a study of early stage breast cancer tumors. V lost 5 bases, J lost 6 bases, and 5 bases stayed unmatched. The CDR3 sequence is 15 residues long. The germline gives CDR1 SEHNR, CDR2 FQNEAQ (reference sequence). Generated by immunoSEQ multiplex PCR, the TCRdb table keeps only in-frame clones and is missing some. The table has around 30,000 clones, around three quarters seen once. This receptor was obtained from a person aged 45-65 years with breast cancer. The chain employs TRBV7-9 and TRBJ1-5; 12 bases agree with TRBD1. Sequencing was performed on blood. In nucleotides, the CDR3 is TGTGCCAGCAGCGAGGGACAGGGGGCAACTCAGCCCCAGCATTTT. It translates to CASSEGQGATQPQHF.